These T cell receptor beta chains were read from a single sample in a study of regulatory dendritic cells for organ transplantation. The protocol was immunoSEQ multiplex PCR, while the TCRdb copy is restricted to in-frame clones and leaves out a portion. Found here are 20,000 or so clones, approximately 80% of them singletons; the top ten hold 2.5% to 4%. Antigen specificity for these receptors is unknown. Sequencing was performed on memory CD4+ T cells from blood cultured with regulatory dendritic cells. The receptors shown here come from a human donor in good health. The CDR3 runs from the conserved cysteine through the conserved F or W. A D gene is named only where the DNA matches it firmly. The size field is filled for only some rows; it gives once, few, many or a size class.

v_call	clone_size	j_call	d_call	cdr3_aa	cdr3_nt
TRBV10-3	NA	TRBJ1-5	TRBD1	CAISGPGQGARNQPQHF	TGTGCCATCAGTGGGCCGGGACAGGGGGCCCGCAATCAGCCCCAGCATTTT
TRBV6-1	NA	TRBJ1-5	NA	CASSGDRNQPQHF	TGTGCCAGCAGTGGGGACCGGAATCAGCCCCAGCATTTT
TRBV6-1	NA	TRBJ1-2	TRBD1	CASSAWSGGDNYGYTF	TGTGCCAGCAGTGCGTGGTCAGGGGGGGATAACTATGGCTACACCTTC
TRBV28	NA	TRBJ1-1	NA	CASSFQGMNTEAFF	TGTGCCAGCAGTTTTCAGGGGATGAACACTGAAGCTTTCTTT
TRBV4-2	NA	TRBJ1-4	NA	CASSQDLPGTANEKLFF	TGTGCCAGCAGCCAAGACCTACCAGGGACTGCTAATGAAAAACTGTTTTTT
TRBV27	NA	TRBJ2-3	NA	CASSLNGAVGTDTQYF	TGTGCCAGCAGTTTAAATGGGGCAGTGGGCACAGATACGCAGTATTTT
TRBV5-5	NA	TRBJ1-2	TRBD1	CASSQVRDRWGYGYTF	TGTGCCAGCAGCCAGGTTCGGGACAGGTGGGGCTATGGCTACACCTTC
TRBV7-2	few	TRBJ1-1	TRBD1	CASRTGILNTEAFF	TGTGCCAGCAGGACAGGGATCCTGAACACTGAAGCTTTCTTT
TRBV19	NA	TRBJ2-1	TRBD2	CASSPRTSGRSEQFF	TGTGCCAGTAGTCCTCGGACTAGCGGGAGGAGTGAGCAGTTCTTC
TRBV11-2	NA	TRBJ2-7	NA	CASSLGVGRPYEQYF	TGTGCCAGCAGCTTAGGTGTCGGGAGACCTTACGAGCAGTACTTC
TRBV25-1	NA	TRBJ1-4	NA	CASSRLGLGEKLFF	TGTGCCAGCAGTAGGTTGGGTCTCGGTGAAAAACTGTTTTTT
TRBV5-1	NA	TRBJ2-3	TRBD2	CASSPGTSDVADTQYF	TGCGCCAGCAGCCCCGGGACTAGCGATGTGGCAGATACGCAGTATTTT
TRBV30	NA	TRBJ1-6	TRBD1	CAWGPRDSNSPLHF	TGTGCCTGGGGCCCTAGGGACAGTAATTCACCCCTCCACTTT
TRBV19	few	TRBJ2-3	NA	CASSIDTQYF	TGTGCCAGTAGTATAGATACGCAGTATTTT
TRBV6-1	NA	TRBJ2-5	NA	CASSESQGRETQYF	TGTGCCAGCAGTGAATCCCAGGGGAGGGAGACCCAGTACTTC
TRBV5-1	NA	TRBJ1-1	TRBD1	CASSLMTGQGTAEAFF	TGCGCCAGCAGCTTGATGACGGGACAGGGTACCGCTGAAGCTTTCTTT
TRBV2	NA	TRBJ2-7	NA	CASSEGRSYSYEQYF	TGTGCCAGCAGTGAAGGACGGTCCTACTCCTACGAGCAGTACTTC
TRBV6-6	NA	TRBJ1-5	TRBD1	CASSLTGAVQPQHF	TGTGCCAGCAGTTTGACAGGGGCTGTCCAGCCCCAGCATTTT
TRBV11-1	NA	TRBJ1-1	NA	CASSARGNTEAFF	TGTGCCAGCAGCGCCAGGGGAAACACTGAAGCTTTCTTT
TRBV6-1	NA	TRBJ1-2	TRBD1	CASSDYSGQGYGYTF	TGTGCCAGCAGTGACTACAGCGGACAGGGCTATGGCTACACCTTC
TRBV11-1	NA	TRBJ2-5	TRBD2	CASSRGDALGTQYF	TGTGCCAGCAGCCGGGGGGACGCCTTGGGGACCCAGTACTTC
TRBV5-5	NA	TRBJ1-1	NA	CASSLVRGLVTEAFF	TGTGCCAGCAGCTTGGTTCGGGGGCTGGTCACTGAAGCTTTCTTT
TRBV18	NA	TRBJ2-1	TRBD1	CASSPGTGGSYNEQFF	TGTGCCAGCTCACCCGGGACAGGGGGTTCCTACAATGAGCAGTTCTTC
TRBV29-1	NA	TRBJ1-2	TRBD1	CSTGQGAYGYTF	TGCAGCACGGGACAGGGGGCCTATGGCTACACCTTC
TRBV5-1	once	TRBJ2-7	NA	CASSFSAGVGEQYF	TGCGCCAGCAGCTTTTCGGCAGGGGTGGGGGAGCAGTACTTC
TRBV10-3	NA	TRBJ1-2	TRBD1	CAIRAGQEGGYTF	TGTGCCATCAGGGCGGGACAGGAGGGCGGCTACACCTTC
TRBV18	NA	TRBJ1-4	NA	CASSPRPDNEKLFF	TGTGCCAGCTCACCAAGGCCGGATAATGAAAAACTGTTTTTT
TRBV18	NA	TRBJ2-7	NA	CASSRGPTNYEQYF	TGTGCCAGCTCCCGGGGACCTACCAACTACGAGCAGTACTTC
TRBV6-6	NA	TRBJ2-7	NA	CASSRSAYEQYF	TGTGCCAGCAGTCGGTCTGCCTACGAGCAGTACTTC
TRBV11-2	NA	TRBJ2-1	TRBD2	CASSLAVAGIEFF	TGTGCCAGCAGCTTAGCAGTAGCGGGAATCGAGTTCTTC
TRBV2	NA	TRBJ2-3	TRBD2	CASIIAGGTTDTQYF	TGTGCCAGTATTATAGCGGGAGGGACCACAGATACGCAGTATTTT
TRBV19	few	TRBJ2-5	NA	CASSIGVNFRWETQYF	TGTGCCAGTAGTATAGGGGTCAACTTTAGGTGGGAGACCCAGTACTTC
TRBV2	few	TRBJ1-6	NA	CASSEAGARSPLHF	TGTGCCAGCAGTGAAGCAGGGGCTCGATCACCCCTCCACTTT
TRBV19	NA	TRBJ2-7	NA	CASGNPGSLYEQYF	TGTGCCAGTGGAAATCCCGGGTCGCTCTACGAGCAGTACTTC
TRBV7-3	NA	TRBJ2-7	NA	CASSLRDEQYF	TGTGCCAGCAGCTTGAGGGACGAGCAGTACTTC
TRBV27	once	TRBJ1-6	TRBD1	CASSPGDSRGSYNSPLHF	TGTGCCAGCAGTCCAGGGGACAGCCGAGGGTCCTATAATTCACCCCTCCACTTT
TRBV19	NA	TRBJ1-1	TRBD1	CASHRGGRNTEAFF	TGTGCCAGTCACAGGGGGGGAAGGAACACTGAAGCTTTCTTT
TRBV6-1	NA	TRBJ1-3	NA	CASSESGYSGNTIYF	TGTGCCAGCAGTGAATCTGGGTACTCTGGAAACACCATATATTTT
TRBV7-3	few	TRBJ1-1	NA	CASSLTIPGPNTEAFF	TGTGCCAGCAGCTTAACGATACCGGGCCCAAACACTGAAGCTTTCTTT
TRBV7-9	NA	TRBJ2-2	NA	CASSPPGWENTGELFF	TGTGCCAGCAGCCCTCCAGGATGGGAGAACACCGGGGAGCTGTTTTTT
TRBV7-9	NA	TRBJ1-2	NA	CASSLGANYGYTF	TGTGCCAGCAGCTTAGGGGCTAACTATGGCTACACCTTC
TRBV19	few	TRBJ2-1	NA	CASSILGGKVDEQFF	TGTGCCAGTAGTATTCTGGGGGGCAAGGTGGATGAGCAGTTCTTC
TRBV6-1	NA	TRBJ2-5	TRBD2	CASSDSAGGLETQYF	TGTGCCAGCAGTGATTCGGCGGGAGGGCTGGAGACCCAGTACTTC
TRBV10-3	NA	TRBJ1-2	TRBD1	CAISRDRDGYTF	TGTGCCATCAGCCGGGACAGGGATGGCTACACCTTC
TRBV11-2	NA	TRBJ2-3	NA	CASSTTPTGTDTQYF	TGTGCCAGCAGCACGACGCCGACAGGCACAGATACGCAGTATTTT
TRBV6-6	NA	TRBJ2-1	NA	CASSSYRPGRVEQFF	TGTGCCAGCAGTTCCTACCGTCCGGGGCGGGTTGAGCAGTTCTTC
TRBV5-1	NA	TRBJ2-3	NA	CASSLSKDRQPTDTQYF	TGCGCCAGCAGCTTGAGTAAAGACCGCCAACCCACAGATACGCAGTATTTT
TRBV9	few	TRBJ1-2	NA	CASSVDVNYGYTF	TGTGCCAGCAGCGTAGACGTCAACTATGGCTACACCTTC
TRBV27	NA	TRBJ2-5	NA	CASSFLAFPKETQYF	TGTGCCAGCAGTTTTTTGGCGTTCCCGAAAGAGACCCAGTACTTC
TRBV9	few	TRBJ1-2	TRBD1	CASSTRTGGNGYTF	TGTGCCAGCAGTACTCGGACAGGGGGAAATGGCTACACCTTC
TRBV19	NA	TRBJ2-2	TRBD1	CASSTRRDRTVNTGELFF	TGTGCCAGTAGTACCCGCCGGGACAGGACAGTCAACACCGGGGAGCTGTTTTTT
TRBV2	NA	TRBJ2-4	TRBD1	CASSVGAGGQNIQYF	TGTGCCAGCAGTGTTGGGGCAGGGGGACAAAACATTCAGTACTTC
TRBV19	NA	TRBJ1-3	NA	CASSIPSHSGNTIYF	TGTGCCAGTAGTATCCCGAGCCACTCTGGAAACACCATATATTTT
TRBV18	NA	TRBJ2-7	NA	CASSPSARGPSSYEQYF	TGTGCCAGCTCACCCTCAGCTCGGGGGCCCTCGTCCTACGAGCAGTACTTC